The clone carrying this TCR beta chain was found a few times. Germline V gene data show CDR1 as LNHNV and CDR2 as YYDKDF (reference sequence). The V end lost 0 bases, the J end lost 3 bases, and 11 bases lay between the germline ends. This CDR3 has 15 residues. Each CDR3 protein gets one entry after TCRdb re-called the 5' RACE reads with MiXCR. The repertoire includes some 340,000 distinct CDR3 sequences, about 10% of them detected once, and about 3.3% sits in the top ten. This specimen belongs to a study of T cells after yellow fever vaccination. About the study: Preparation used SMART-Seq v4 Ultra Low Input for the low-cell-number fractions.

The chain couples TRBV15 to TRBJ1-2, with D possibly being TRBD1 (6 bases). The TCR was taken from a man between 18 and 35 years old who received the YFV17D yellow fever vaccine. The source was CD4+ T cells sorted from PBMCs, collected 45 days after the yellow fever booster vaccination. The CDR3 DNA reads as TGTGCCACCAGCAGAGAGAGGACAGAAGACTATGGCTACACCTTC. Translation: CATSRERTEDYGYTF.